This is a list of T cell receptor beta chains from one sample in a study of cytomegalovirus exposure and HLA in healthy donors. Libraries were prepared by immunoSEQ multiplex PCR; TCRdb keeps only in-frame clonotypes and omits some of them. The data hold around 150,000 clones, with approximately 72% observed a single time. Material: PBMCs. These TCRs come from a woman between 55 and 75 years old in good health and CMV-seronegative. Both conserved end residues are trimmed from each CDR3. The order of the fields is V gene, CDR3 protein.

TRBV7-2 | ASSTRTGSGNEQF
TRBV7-3 | ASSQGGLAGARDTQY
TRBV18 | ASSPGGQVYEQY
TRBV27 | ASSLRGNQPQH
TRBV5-3 | ARRRGEAF
TRBV7-9 | ASDWAGGTYGYT
TRBV29-1 | SVNIGDTQY
TRBV19 | ASSQQGGTEAF
TRBV6-4 | ASSQEVMDTEAF
TRBV28 | ASSLLAETGETQY
TRBV7-9 | ASRSDNTDTQY
TRBV5-4 | ASSLVASDNEQF
TRBV9 | ASSEGGVGSYEQY
TRBV7-2 | ASSTNLQGASHNSPLH
TRBV5-4 | ASSLSGTGANVLT
TRBV27 | ASRPRGSSGNTIY
TRBV5-6 | ASSFGGGEQY
TRBV6-1 | ASDSSRVTEAF
TRBV28 | ASSPSRDREHTGELF
TRBV12-5 | ASGLFRSGASYEQY
TRBV7-2 | ASSLSLGLQTQY
TRBV5-6 | ASSSTHFSYNSPLH
TRBV2 | AISSGNEQF
TRBV9 | ASSVGGTGHEQF
TRBV5-8 | ASSLGTSGQAKNIQY
TRBV19 | ASKGGGTEAF
TRBV9 | ASSTRTGNGYT
TRBV7-2 | ASSSEGARRTDTQY
TRBV11-1 | ASSSGTDSGNTIY
TRBV19 | ASSMGRSGASYEQY
TRBV9 | ASSVGVTGVIAGELF
TRBV27 | ASSPGGGPSSYNEQF
TRBV5-1 | ASSRDAAGLVSYEQY
TRBV5-5 | ASSWGGSSYEQY
TRBV29-1 | SVDRLNTGELF
TRBV7-9 | ASSLGGNSNQPQH
TRBV29-1 | SVLDRGLEQY
TRBV18 | ASSPRDNEQY
TRBV5-4 | ASSLDPVSTDTQY
TRBV4-2 | ASSQDSPQREKGDEQF
TRBV7-9 | ASSPRRGGIYEQF
TRBV6-5 | ASRKPGTGYGYT
TRBV15 | ATSREVGSSYNEQF
TRBV5-6 | ASSLIGGSGGYGYT
TRBV18 | ASSPRTGNSYEQY
TRBV27 | ASSSGLAGGGEQF
TRBV27 | ASSFRPGQGGYT
TRBV19 | ATQAPQRSYEQY
TRBV7-2 | ASSLELAPEQF
TRBV5-1 | ASSLEGVNEKLF
TRBV7-6 | ASSLGTSGGALLLAKNIQY
TRBV19 | ASSTNGDRGTEAF
TRBV7-2 | ASSFPGGYEQY
TRBV4-3 | ASSKEGRANALT
TRBV29-1 | SVEGTGQF
TRBV4-2 | ASSALAGGGQETQY
TRBV19 | ASSMGTGGNSPLH
TRBV5-1 | ASSLSSGDADTQY
TRBV19 | ASRMRGTDTQY